What follows are 20 T cell receptor beta chains derived from one specimen sequenced in a study of blood T cell repertoires in COVID-19. The protocol was immunoSEQ multiplex PCR, while the TCRdb copy is restricted to in-frame clones and leaves out a portion. The sample carries approximately 88,000 clones, around 90% recorded once. Sequences were obtained from peripheral blood. The source of these receptors is a male donor with acute or convalescent COVID-19.

This clone was detected only a few times. The rearrangement uses TRBV6-4 and TRBJ2-1; D may be TRBD2 (5 bases). This CDR3 has 12 amino acids. The ends were cut back, 4 bases at V and 4 bases at J, with 5 bases in the middle. Per germline, CDR1 MRHNA and CDR2 SNTAGT. DNA for the CDR3: TGTGCCAGCAGTGGGGAGTACAATGAGCAGTTCTTC. It specifies CASSGEYNEQFF.

The chain links TRBV7-8 to TRBJ2-3; D perhaps matches TRBD2 (6 bases). CDR3 size: 16 residues. Trimming took 4 bases from V and 1 from J, leaving 15 bases between them. Germline V gene lookup returns CDR1 SGHVS and CDR2 FQNEAQ. The CDR3 loop reads CASSSDRLAGTDTQYF. CDR3 nucleotides: TGTGCCAGCAGCTCCGACCGTTTAGCGGGCACAGATACGCAGTATTTT.

This clone was counted once. This chain uses TRBV2 with TRBJ1-1; 7 nucleotides align to TRBD1. This CDR3 is 13 amino acids long. CDR1 is SNHLY, CDR2 FYNNEI, per germline. J gave up 7 bases and V 6 bases, and 8 bases lay outside the gene matches. The CDR3 sequence is CASSPGTALEAFF. The CDR3 nucleotides read TGTGCCAGCAGCCCCGGGACAGCCCTTGAAGCTTTCTTT.

V usage is TRBV6-5 and J usage is TRBJ1-2; 7 bases map to TRBD1. CDR1 is MNHEY and CDR2 is SVGAGI in the germline V gene. The CDR3 is 14 amino acids. V shed 4 bases and J 4 bases; nucleotides not matched to a gene: 6. The CDR3 DNA follows: TGTGCCAGCAGTTCCCCACAGGGGCCCTATGGCTACACCTTC. It translates to CASSSPQGPYGYTF.

This chain connects TRBV7-2 to TRBJ2-5; D gene ambiguous. Germline CDR1 SGHTA, CDR2 FQGNSA. The length of the CDR3 is 12 residues. V lost 2 bases to trimming and J lost 5 bases, with 6 bases between them. DNA for the CDR3: TGTGCCAGCAGCTTAAGTCGGGAGACCCAGTACTTC. Amino acids: CASSLSRETQYF.

The V and J genes are TRBV30 and TRBJ1-5; TRBD1 matches at 9 bases. Germline V gene sequence: CDR1 GTSNPN, CDR2 SVGIG (reference sequence). This CDR3 region has 13 residues. The V and J ends lost 7 bases and 5 bases, in that order; junction bases with no gene match: 6. The CDR3 reads CAFGTGLDQPQHF. The CDR3 DNA follows: TGTGCCTTTGGGACAGGGTTGGATCAGCCCCAGCATTTT.

The rearrangement links TRBV6-5 to TRBJ1-5, with D perhaps matching TRBD1 (6 bases). Trimming took off 6 bases at V and 7 bases at J, with 10 bases between the two ends. The germline gives CDR1 MNHEY, CDR2 SVGAGI. The CDR3 length is 12 residues. CDR3 coding DNA: TGTGCCAGCAGGGCACAGGGACAGCCCCAGCATTTT. Translation gives CASRAQGQPQHF.

This chain uses TRBV19 with TRBJ1-3; D gene unclear. Germline CDR1 reads LNHDA; CDR2 reads SQIVND (reference sequence). Trimming shortened V by 5 bases and J by 1 base, and 9 bases separated the two germline ends. The length of the CDR3 is 14 residues. The CDR3 sequence: CASSPGSSGNTIYF. The CDR3 DNA reads TGTGCCAGTAGTCCGGGGTCATCTGGAAACACCATATATTTT.

The CDR3, as DNA: TGTGCCAGCAGCTTGGGTCCTGCGGGGGGCCTCACAGATACGCAGTATTTT. Translation: CASSLGPAGGLTDTQYF. The chain carries TRBV5-4 and TRBJ2-3; 8 bases agree with TRBD2. CDR1 SGHNT and CDR2 YYREEE come from the germline V gene (reference sequence). With 0 bases clipped from V and 2 bases from J, the junction kept 8 bases outside the gene matches. This CDR3 has 17 residues.

This clone was seen a single time. The J gene is TRBJ1-1, the V gene TRBV14, with D hard to call. V lost 5 bases and J lost 1, with 8 bases in between. CDR1 and CDR2 from the germline V gene are SGHDN and FVKESK. The CDR3 spans 13 residues. The CDR3 here is CASSWAGNTEAFF. The DNA for the CDR3 is TGTGCCAGCAGCTGGGCGGGGAACACTGAAGCTTTCTTT.

The chain is built from TRBV7-8 and TRBJ1-1; D ambiguous. The CDR3 spans 13 residues. Looked up from germline, CDR1 is SGHVS and CDR2 is FQNEAQ. V gave up 2 bases and J gave up 1 base, with 5 bases separating them. CDR3: CASSLRENTEAFF. Here the CDR3 DNA reads TGTGCCAGCAGCTTAAGAGAGAACACTGAAGCTTTCTTT.

V usage is TRBV7-8 and J usage is TRBJ2-5; D not certain. Trimming shortened V by 5 bases and J by 2 bases, and 6 bases separated the two germline ends. Germline values: CDR1 SGHVS, CDR2 FQNEAQ. CDR3 size: 12 residues. The chain's CDR3 is CASSRGQETQYF. As DNA, the CDR3 is TGTGCCAGCAGCCGCGGTCAAGAGACCCAGTACTTC.

This clone was seen only once. The chain is built from TRBV18 and TRBJ1-1, with D hard to call. V was cut by 2 bases and J by 10 bases, with 14 bases left in between. The CDR3 runs to 13 residues. Germline V gives CDR1 KGHSH, CDR2 LQKENI. CDR3 residues: CASSPLSREAAFF. The CDR3 DNA reads as TGTGCCAGCTCACCATTGTCGAGGGAGGCAGCTTTCTTT.

The V gene is TRBV7-9, the J gene TRBJ2-7; 8 bases are a match to TRBD1. The CDR3 totals 15 residues. V dropped 5 bases and J dropped 9; count of bases not matched to a gene: 15. CDR1 and CDR2 from the germline V gene are SEHNR and FQNEAQ (reference sequence). Here the CDR3 reads CASSINQGATYRQYF. The CDR3 bases are TGTGCCAGCAGCATAAACCAGGGGGCGACCTACCGGCAGTACTTC.

The table lists this clone with a count of one. CDR3 DNA: TGTGCCAGCAGCTTAAGGGGGACCGCAACCTACGAGCAGTACTTC. It translates to CASSLRGTATYEQYF. This chain uses TRBV27 with TRBJ2-7; D perhaps matches TRBD1 (6 bases). The CDR3 sequence is 15 residues long. V was clipped by 6 bases and J by 2 bases, with 17 bases between them. Germline V gene lookup returns CDR1 MNHEY and CDR2 SMNVEV (reference sequence).

V gene TRBV5-4 combines with J gene TRBJ2-3; the match to TRBD2 covers 8 bases. The CDR3 runs to 18 residues. The germline CDR1 and CDR2 sequences are SGHNT and YYREEE (reference sequence). Germline trimming cut 4 bases from V and 5 bases from J; bases unmatched to any gene: 18. The CDR3 region is CASSPGASGFGSRDTQYF. The CDR3 nucleotides read TGTGCCAGCAGCCCCGGGGCTAGCGGGTTTGGTAGTAGAGATACGCAGTATTTT. Combining the CDR3 with reference TRBV5-4 and TRBJ2-3 gives the whole variable domain ETGVTQSPTHLIKTRGQQVTLRCSSQSGHNTVSWYQQALGQGPQFIFQYYREEENGRGNFPPRFSGLQFPNYSSELNVNALELDDSALYLCASSPGASGFGSRDTQYFGPGTRLTVL.

This chain connects TRBV7-2 to TRBJ1-6, with D tentatively TRBD1 (5 bases). This CDR3 is 16 amino acids long. V was clipped by 5 bases and J by 5 bases, with 16 bases between them. Germline V lookup: CDR1 SGHTA, CDR2 FQGNSA. CDR3 DNA sequence: TGTGCCAGCAGCCCCGGGACTCCCGCCCATAATTCACCCCTCCACTTT. Encoded protein: CASSPGTPAHNSPLHF.

This rearrangement joins TRBV4-1 to TRBJ2-1, with TRBD2 matching over 10 bases. Germline loops: CDR1 MGHRA, CDR2 YSYEKL. The CDR3 totals 16 residues. V trimming: 1 base; J trimming: 7 bases; junction bases outside the gene matches: 7. The CDR3 region is CASSQVGASGGNEQFF. The DNA for the CDR3 is TGCGCCAGCAGCCAAGTTGGGGCTAGCGGGGGTAATGAGCAGTTCTTC.

This chain joins TRBV28 and TRBJ2-1; 9 bases are a match to TRBD2. The CDR3 is 15 residues long. V was pared by 6 bases and J by 3 bases, with 6 bases of the junction left unmatched. Germline V gene data show CDR1 as MDHEN and CDR2 as SYDVKM. CDR3 DNA sequence: TGTGCCAGCAGGGGTAGCGGGGGTATCTACAATGAGCAGTTCTTC. It is translated as CASRGSGGIYNEQFF.

The DNA for the CDR3 is TGTGCCAGCAGCCTGGGGGGTAAGGGGCAAGAGACCCAGTACTTC. Its protein product is CASSLGGKGQETQYF. This sequence joins TRBV5-4 and TRBJ2-5, with D perhaps matching TRBD2 (6 bases). Trimming removed 4 bases at V and 2 bases at J, with 15 bases between. There are 15 residues in the CDR3. The germline V gene has CDR1 SGHNT and CDR2 YYREEE (reference sequence).